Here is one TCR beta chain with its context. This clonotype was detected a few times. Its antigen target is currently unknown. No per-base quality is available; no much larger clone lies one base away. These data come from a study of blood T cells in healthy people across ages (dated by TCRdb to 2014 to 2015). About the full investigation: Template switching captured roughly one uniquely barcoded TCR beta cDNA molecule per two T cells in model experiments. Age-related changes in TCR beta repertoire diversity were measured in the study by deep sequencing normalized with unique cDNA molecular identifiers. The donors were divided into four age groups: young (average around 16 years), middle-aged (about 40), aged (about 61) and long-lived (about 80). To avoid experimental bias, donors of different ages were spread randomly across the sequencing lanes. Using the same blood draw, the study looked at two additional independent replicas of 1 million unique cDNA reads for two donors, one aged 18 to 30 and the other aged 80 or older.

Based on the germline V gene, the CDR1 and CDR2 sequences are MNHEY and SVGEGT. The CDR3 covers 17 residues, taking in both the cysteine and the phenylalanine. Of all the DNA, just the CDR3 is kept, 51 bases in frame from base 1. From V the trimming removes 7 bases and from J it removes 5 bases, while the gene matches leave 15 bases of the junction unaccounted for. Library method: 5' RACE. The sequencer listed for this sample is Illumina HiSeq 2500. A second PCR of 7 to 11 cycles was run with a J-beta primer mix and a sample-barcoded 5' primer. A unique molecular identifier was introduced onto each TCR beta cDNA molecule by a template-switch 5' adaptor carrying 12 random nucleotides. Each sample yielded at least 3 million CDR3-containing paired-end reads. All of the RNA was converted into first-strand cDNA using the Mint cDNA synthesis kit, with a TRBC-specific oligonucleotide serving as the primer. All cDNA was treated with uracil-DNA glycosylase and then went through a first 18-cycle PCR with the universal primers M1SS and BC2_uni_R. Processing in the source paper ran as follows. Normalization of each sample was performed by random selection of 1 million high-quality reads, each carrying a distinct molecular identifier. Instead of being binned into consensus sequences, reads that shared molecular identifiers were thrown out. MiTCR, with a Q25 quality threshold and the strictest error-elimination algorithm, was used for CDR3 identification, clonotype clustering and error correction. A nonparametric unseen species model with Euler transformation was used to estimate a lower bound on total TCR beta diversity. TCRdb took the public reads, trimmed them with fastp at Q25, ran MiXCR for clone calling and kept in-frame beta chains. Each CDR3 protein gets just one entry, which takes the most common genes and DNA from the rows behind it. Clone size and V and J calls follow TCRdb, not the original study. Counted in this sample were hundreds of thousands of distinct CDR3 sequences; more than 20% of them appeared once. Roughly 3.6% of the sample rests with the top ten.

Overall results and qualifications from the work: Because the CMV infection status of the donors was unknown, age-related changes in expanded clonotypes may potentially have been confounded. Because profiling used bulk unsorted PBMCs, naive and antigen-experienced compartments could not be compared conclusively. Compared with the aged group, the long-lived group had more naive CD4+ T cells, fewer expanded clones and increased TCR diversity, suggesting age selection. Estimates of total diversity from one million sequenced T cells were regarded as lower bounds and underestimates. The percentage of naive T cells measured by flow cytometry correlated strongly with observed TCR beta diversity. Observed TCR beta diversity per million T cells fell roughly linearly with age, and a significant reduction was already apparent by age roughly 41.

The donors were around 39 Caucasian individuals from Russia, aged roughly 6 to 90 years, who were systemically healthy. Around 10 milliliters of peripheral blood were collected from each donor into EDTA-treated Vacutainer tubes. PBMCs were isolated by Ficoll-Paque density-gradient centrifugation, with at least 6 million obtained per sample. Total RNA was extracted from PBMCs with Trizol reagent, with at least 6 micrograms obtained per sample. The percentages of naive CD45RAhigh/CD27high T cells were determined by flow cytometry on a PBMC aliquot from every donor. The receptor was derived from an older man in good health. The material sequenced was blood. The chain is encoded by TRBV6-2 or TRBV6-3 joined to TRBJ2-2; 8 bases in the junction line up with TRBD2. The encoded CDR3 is CASTPHPAGVWTGELFF. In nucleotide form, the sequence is TGTGCCAGCACCCCTCACCCAGCGGGAGTCTGGACCGGGGAGCTGTTTTTT.